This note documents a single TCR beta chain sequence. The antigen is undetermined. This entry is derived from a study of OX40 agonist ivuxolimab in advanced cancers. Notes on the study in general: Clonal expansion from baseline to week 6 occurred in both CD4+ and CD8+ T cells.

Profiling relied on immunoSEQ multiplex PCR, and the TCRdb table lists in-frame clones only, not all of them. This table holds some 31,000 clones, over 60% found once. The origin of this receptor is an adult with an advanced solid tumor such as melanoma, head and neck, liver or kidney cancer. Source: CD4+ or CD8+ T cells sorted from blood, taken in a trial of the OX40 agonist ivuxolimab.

CDR3 loop: CASSVLSGLAGELFF. DNA of the CDR3: TGTGCCAGCAGCGTATTATCGGGACTAGCGGGGGAGCTGTTTTTT. The V call is TRBV9, the J call TRBJ2-2; 10 nucleotides match TRBD2. The CDR3 covers 15 residues. Germline loops: CDR1 SGDLS, CDR2 YYNGEE. The J segment lost 8 bases and the V segment lost 1 base, leaving 5 bases of the junction unmatched.